The clone carrying this TCR beta chain was seen only once. Its target is not known. Each patient relapsed following autologous stem cell transplantation, and prior brentuximab vedotin exposure differed. The entry originates in a study of PD-1 blockade in classical Hodgkin lymphoma. General study points: Those achieving complete response showed baseline diversity like newly diagnosed patients.

Sequencing was performed with immunoSEQ multiplex PCR; in TCRdb, only in-frame clones are kept and a portion is missing. The sample records just under 100,000 clones, approximately 80% being singletons. This CDR3 is built from 17 residues. V dropped 4 bases and J dropped 3 bases, with 17 bases sitting between them. In germline, CDR1 is SGDLS, CDR2 YYNGEE. This specimen consisted of peripheral blood mononuclear cells (PBMCs), obtained at baseline. This sequence originates from a human donor with classical Hodgkin lymphoma. This chain connects TRBV9 to TRBJ2-6, with a weak D call TRBD1 (5 bases). The CDR3, as DNA: TGTGCCAGCAGCACTCATGGGGCCATCGTTGGGGCCAACGTCCTGACTTTC. Its protein is CASSTHGAIVGANVLTF.